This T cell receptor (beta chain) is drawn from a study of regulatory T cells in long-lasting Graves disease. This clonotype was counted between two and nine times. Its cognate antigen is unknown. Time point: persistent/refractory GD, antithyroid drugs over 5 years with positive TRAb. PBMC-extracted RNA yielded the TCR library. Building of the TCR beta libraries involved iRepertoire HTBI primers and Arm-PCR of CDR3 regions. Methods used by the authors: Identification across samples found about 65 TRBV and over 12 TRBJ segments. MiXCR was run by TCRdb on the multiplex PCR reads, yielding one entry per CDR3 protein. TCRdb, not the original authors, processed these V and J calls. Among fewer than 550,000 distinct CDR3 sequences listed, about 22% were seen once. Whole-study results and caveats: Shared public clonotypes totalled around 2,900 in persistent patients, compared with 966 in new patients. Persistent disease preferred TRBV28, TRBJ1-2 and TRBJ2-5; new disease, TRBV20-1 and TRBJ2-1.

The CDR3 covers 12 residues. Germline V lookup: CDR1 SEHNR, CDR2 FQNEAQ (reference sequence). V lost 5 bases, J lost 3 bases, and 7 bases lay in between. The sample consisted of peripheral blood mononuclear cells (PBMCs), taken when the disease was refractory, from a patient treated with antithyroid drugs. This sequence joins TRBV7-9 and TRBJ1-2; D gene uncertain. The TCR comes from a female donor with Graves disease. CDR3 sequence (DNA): TGTGCCAGCAGCCGGGTTTACTATGGCTACACCTTC. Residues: CASSRVYYGYTF.